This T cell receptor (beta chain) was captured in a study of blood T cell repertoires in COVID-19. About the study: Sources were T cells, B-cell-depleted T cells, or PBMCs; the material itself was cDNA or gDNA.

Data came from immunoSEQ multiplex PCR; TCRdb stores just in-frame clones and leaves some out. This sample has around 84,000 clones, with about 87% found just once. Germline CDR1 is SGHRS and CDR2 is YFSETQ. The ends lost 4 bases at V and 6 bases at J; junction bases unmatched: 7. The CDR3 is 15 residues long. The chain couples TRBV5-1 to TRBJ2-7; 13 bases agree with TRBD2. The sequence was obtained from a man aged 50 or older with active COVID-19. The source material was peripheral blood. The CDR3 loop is CASSPGLAGVAEQYF. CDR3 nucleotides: TGCGCCAGCAGCCCCGGACTAGCGGGAGTTGCCGAGCAGTACTTC. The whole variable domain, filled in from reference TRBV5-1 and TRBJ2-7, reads KAGVTQTPRYLIKTRGQQVTLSCSPISGHRSVSWYQQTPGQGLQFLFEYFSETQRNKGNFPGRFSGRQFSNSRSEMNVSTLELGDSALYLCASSPGLAGVAEQYFGPGTRLTVT.